This TCR beta chain was documented in a study of T cells in Graves' hyperthyroidism and ophthalmopathy. Study background: The blood sample was taken at first diagnosis, before treatment began.

Germline V gives CDR1 DFQATT, CDR2 SNEGSKA (reference sequence). The V end was cut by 1 base, the J end by 1 base, with 17 bases between. This CDR3 comprises 18 residues. Overall study results and limits: Stable hyperthyroidism and ophthalmopathy were separated using 13 V-J signatures.

Not enrolled were patients with uncontrolled infection, other autoimmune disease, pregnancy or lactation. Amplification yielded TCR beta CDR3 regions, with RNA transcripts as the source. HTBI primers were used for first-round RT-PCR of the TCR CDR3. One entry per CDR3 protein, called by TCRdb with MiXCR from the multiplex PCR reads. The sample gives about 680,000 distinct CDR3 sequences, around a third of which show up once; around a third is in the top ten. This clonotype was counted between two and nine times. Its matching antigen is unknown. The clonotype originates from a woman in her 40s with Graves' hyperthyroidism. What was sequenced was blood. This chain links TRBV20-1 with TRBJ1-6, with TRBD1 as a possible D gene (6 bases). This chain's CDR3 is CSARVRGGASSYNSPLHF. The CDR3 DNA reads as TGCAGTGCTAGAGTTCGAGGGGGGGCGTCGTCCTATAATTCACCCCTCCACTTT.